This T cell receptor (beta chain) was sequenced for a study of T cells in Graves' hyperthyroidism and ophthalmopathy. Study-level findings and limits: Blood held most thyroid clonotypes expanded above 0.001 frequency. Stable hyperthyroidism was separated from ophthalmopathy by a model based on 13 V-J features.

Exclusion followed for patients with uncontrolled infection, other autoimmune disease, pregnancy or lactation. Clinical symptoms, serum thyroxine, TRAb, thyroid ultrasound and orbital computed tomography established diagnosis. As concerns this clonotype: Its antigen is as yet unknown.

It was RNA transcripts that yielded the amplified TCR beta CDR3 regions. The TCR CDR3 first-round RT-PCR relied on the HTBI primer set. TCRdb re-called the multiplex PCR reads through MiXCR, storing one row per CDR3 protein. The sample lists about 700,000 distinct CDR3 sequences; nearly 45% were seen once. Trimming took 7 bases from V and 1 from J, leaving 10 bases between them. Germline V gives CDR1 LGHNT, CDR2 FRNRAP. The CDR3 contains 13 residues. This chain connects TRBV12-5 to TRBJ1-1; D unresolved. The sequenced sample consisted of peripheral blood or thyroid tissue (not recorded which). This clonotype originated in an adult man with Graves' disease, either hyperthyroidism or ophthalmopathy (not recorded which). The CDR3 DNA reads as TGTGCTAGTGCCACCCGACGGAACACTGAAGCTTTCTTT. This codes for CASATRRNTEAFF.